This TCR beta chain was retrieved from a study of pediatric ulcerative colitis. The study, taken as a whole, reports: A couple of patients had blood samples with substantially reduced template counts. This repertoire reflects total lymphocytes rather than subpopulations like regulatory T cells. A couple of rectal clonotypes were found only in ulcerative colitis patients, all of them. In rectum, acute severe colitis had expanded clones and less diversity.

One to two pinch biopsies were taken from the rectum during colonoscopy. Trimming removed 7 bases from V and 6 bases from J; junction bases left unmatched: 5. The germline V gene encodes CDR1 MNHEY and CDR2 SVGAGI. The CDR3 contains 14 residues. TCRdb's copy holds only in-frame clones and misses some; the assay was immunoSEQ multiplex PCR. The repertoire holds around 34,000 clones, with about 81% as singletons. With regard to this clone: Antigen specificity is unknown.

The source material was gut tissue. The clonotype comes from a boy between 10 and 17 years old with mild ulcerative colitis. The chain joins TRBV6-5 to TRBJ2-1; TRBD1 matches 11 bases. The CDR3 nucleotides are TGTGCCAGCATCCGGGACAGGGGGAGCAATGAGCAGTTCTTC. It translates to CASIRDRGSNEQFF.